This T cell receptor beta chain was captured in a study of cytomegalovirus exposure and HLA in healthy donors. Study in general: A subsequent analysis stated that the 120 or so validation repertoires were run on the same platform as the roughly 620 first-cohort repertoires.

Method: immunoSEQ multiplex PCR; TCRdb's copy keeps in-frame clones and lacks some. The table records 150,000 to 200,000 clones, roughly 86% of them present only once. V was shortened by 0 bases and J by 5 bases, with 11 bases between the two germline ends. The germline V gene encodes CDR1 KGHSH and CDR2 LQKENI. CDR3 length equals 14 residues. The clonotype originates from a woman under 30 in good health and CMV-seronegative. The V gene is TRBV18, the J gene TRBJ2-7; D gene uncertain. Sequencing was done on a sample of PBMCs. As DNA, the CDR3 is TGTGCCAGCTCACCACCATCAACCAGCGACGAGCAGTACTTC. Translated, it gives CASSPPSTSDEQYF.